The following is a T cell receptor (beta chain) sequence with its context. TCRdb re-derived calls from the RT-PCR reads in MiXCR, one entry per CDR3 protein. Here the sample spans some 960,000 distinct CDR3 sequences, 15% to 20% being singletons. This record belongs to a study of patients and donors after allogeneic stem cell transplantation. Sample: blood, either unsorted or a sorted T cell fraction (not recorded which). This TCR was sampled from a human donor who was either an allogeneic HSCT recipient or a stem cell or donor lymphocyte infusion donor (not recorded which). It is not recorded whose cells these are; they may come from a transplant donor.

CDR3 residues: CSVKGTSGSYGNEQYF. The CDR3 DNA is TGCAGCGTAAAAGGGACTAGCGGGAGCTATGGGAATGAGCAGTACTTC. The chain uses TRBV29-1 and TRBJ2-1, with TRBD2 matching over 14 bases. The J call is uncertain, as TRBJ2-7 better fits the DNA end. Germline values: CDR1 SQVTM, CDR2 ANQGSEA. The CDR3 covers 16 residues.